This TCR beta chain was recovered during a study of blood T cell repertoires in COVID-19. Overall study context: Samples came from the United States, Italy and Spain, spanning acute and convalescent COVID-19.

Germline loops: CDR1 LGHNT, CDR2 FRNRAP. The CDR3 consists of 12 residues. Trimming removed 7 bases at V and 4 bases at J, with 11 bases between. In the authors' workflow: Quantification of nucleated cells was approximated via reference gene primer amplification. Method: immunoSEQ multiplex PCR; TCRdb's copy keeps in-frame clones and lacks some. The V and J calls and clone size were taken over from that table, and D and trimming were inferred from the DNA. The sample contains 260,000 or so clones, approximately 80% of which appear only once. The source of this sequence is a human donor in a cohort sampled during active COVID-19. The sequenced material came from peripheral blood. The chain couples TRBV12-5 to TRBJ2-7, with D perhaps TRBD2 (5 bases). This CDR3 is CASAFGLYEQYF. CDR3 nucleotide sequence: TGTGCTAGTGCCTTCGGACTTTACGAGCAGTACTTC.